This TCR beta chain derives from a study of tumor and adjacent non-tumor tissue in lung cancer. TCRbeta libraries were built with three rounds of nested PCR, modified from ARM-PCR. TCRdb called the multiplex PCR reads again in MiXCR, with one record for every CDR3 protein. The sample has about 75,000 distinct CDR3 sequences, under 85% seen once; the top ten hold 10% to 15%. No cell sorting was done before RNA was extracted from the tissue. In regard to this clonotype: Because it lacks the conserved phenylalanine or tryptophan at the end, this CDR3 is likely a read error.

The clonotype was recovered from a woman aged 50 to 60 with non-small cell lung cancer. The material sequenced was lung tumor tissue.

The CDR3 reads CANSPAGSYNEQFI. DNA of the CDR3: TGCGCTAATTCCCCCGCCGGCTCCTACAATGAGCAGTTCATC. The chain uses TRBV10-3 and TRBJ2-1; D is unclear. This CDR3 comprises 14 residues. Germline V gene sequence: CDR1 ENHRY, CDR2 SYGVKD.